This T cell receptor beta chain was identified in a study of T cell responses to AZD1222 COVID-19 vaccine. Overall study: Investigators merged groups given second doses at roughly 4 or roughly 12 weeks. Findings and caveats of the study: Mapped onto spike, vaccine-associated CD4 TCRs spanned it and were dominant at 160-218 and 743-854. There were repertoire samples only from the period after the peak T cell response. Donors were largely white British and mainly female; clonal diversity was possibly underestimated.

Assay: immunoSEQ multiplex PCR; the TCRdb copy retains only in-frame clones and omits some. Of tens of thousands of clones listed, roughly nine tenths are singletons. Concerning this clone itself: Its antigen is as yet unknown.

V lost 3 bases to trimming and J lost 3 bases, with 14 bases between them. The CDR3 is 15 residues long. Germline loops: CDR1 MRHNA, CDR2 SNTAGT. This receptor was taken from an adult in good health. The source was peripheral blood, collected on day 0 of AZD1222 vaccination. The chain carries TRBV6-4 and TRBJ1-2; D possibly corresponds to TRBD1 (5 bases). CDR3 in amino acids: CASSEYAGVDYGYTF. The CDR3 bases are TGTGCCAGCAGTGAATACGCGGGGGTCGACTATGGCTACACCTTC.